These 28 T cell receptor beta chains were sequenced from one sample in a study of cytomegalovirus exposure and HLA in healthy donors. The primer mix had 60 Vbeta and 13 Jbeta primers. TCRdb's copy holds only in-frame clones and misses some; the assay was immunoSEQ multiplex PCR. The sample yields 55,000 to 85,000 clones, about 61% seen once. Specimen: PBMCs. These receptor sequences come from a woman aged 45-65 years in good health and CMV-seronegative.

The chain carries TRBV29-1 and TRBJ2-7; 9 nucleotides align to TRBD1. Losses at the gene ends were 4 bases for V and 2 bases for J; bases not matched to a gene: 9. CDR3 length: 15 amino acids. In germline, CDR1 is SQVTM, CDR2 ANQGSEA. The CDR3 DNA sequence: TGCAGCGTTGCCAATCCGGGACAGGGTACCTACGAGCAGTACTTC. As protein: CSVANPGQGTYEQYF.

Worth noting for this clone: At one of its ends the junction is not consistent with the germline gene, which may arise from a read error. This chain links TRBV25-1 with TRBJ2-1, with D perhaps TRBD2 (5 bases). Germline lookup yields CDR1 MGHDK and CDR2 SYGVNS. The CDR3 runs to 17 residues. The CDR3 loop is CVSSGGRDGRNYNEQFF. The CDR3 DNA reads TGTGTCAGCAGTGGTGGGAGAGACGGCCGAAACTACAATGAGCAGTTCTTC.

This chain links TRBV19 with TRBJ1-1; D is ambiguous. Trimming took off 1 base at V and 0 bases at J, with 3 bases between the two ends. The V gene's germline CDR1 is LNHDA and CDR2 SQIVND (reference sequence). There are 13 residues in the CDR3. CDR3 region: CASSIAVNTEAFF. The CDR3 bases are TGTGCCAGTAGTATAGCAGTGAACACTGAAGCTTTCTTT.

The CDR3 bases are TGTGCCAGCAGCGTAGGTGGCAGGGAATATGGCTACACCTTC. It yields the protein CASSVGGREYGYTF. This chain links TRBV9 with TRBJ1-2, with D perhaps TRBD1 (5 bases). The V end was cut by 0 bases, the J end by 5 bases, with 11 bases between. This CDR3 has 14 residues. Germline CDR1 reads SGDLS; CDR2 reads YYNGEE.

The rearrangement links TRBV5-6 to TRBJ2-7; a weak D match, TRBD1 (6 bases). The CDR3 covers 13 residues. V shed 4 bases and J shed 4 bases, with 12 bases lying between them. Germline V gene lookup returns CDR1 SGHDT and CDR2 YYEEEE. The CDR3 region is CASSKEGEYEQYF. CDR3 DNA sequence: TGTGCCAGCAGCAAAGAGGGGGAGTACGAGCAGTACTTC.

V usage is TRBV10-3 and J usage is TRBJ2-1; possibly TRBD1 for D (5 bases). The CDR3 extends over 13 amino acids. Germline values: CDR1 ENHRY, CDR2 SYGVKD. Trimming removed 4 bases at V and 7 bases at J, with 11 bases between. The CDR3 coding sequence is TGTGCCATCAGTGCGGCAGGGATGAATGAGCAGTTCTTC. It encodes CAISAAGMNEQFF.

V is TRBV18 and J is TRBJ2-7; D is perhaps TRBD2 (6 bases). Per the germline V gene, CDR1 is KGHSH and CDR2 is LQKENI. There are 14 residues in the CDR3. Trimming took off 4 bases at V and 2 bases at J, with 12 bases between the two ends. CDR3 loop: CASSHPGLPYEQYF. CDR3 nucleotides: TGTGCCAGCTCACACCCGGGACTGCCCTACGAGCAGTACTTC.

The CDR3 DNA reads as TGTGCCACCCACCCCCCGGACAGGGCGGAAGATACGCAGTATTTT. Protein product: CATHPPDRAEDTQYF. The chain couples TRBV18 to TRBJ2-3, with 8 nucleotides matching TRBD1. The V and J ends lost 10 bases and 5 bases, in that order; junction bases with no gene match: 14. The V gene's germline CDR1 is KGHSH and CDR2 LQKENI. This CDR3 has 15 residues.

CDR3 protein: CASSASQVGLGTDTQYF. The CDR3 nucleotides are TGTGCCAGCAGTGCTTCCCAGGTGGGACTGGGCACAGATACGCAGTATTTT. The chain carries TRBV6-1 and TRBJ2-3, with D possibly being TRBD2 (6 bases). Germline CDR1 reads MNHNS; CDR2 reads SASEGT. The CDR3 has 17 residues. V lost 4 bases and J 1 base, leaving 18 bases between the germline ends.

This rearrangement joins TRBV2 to TRBJ2-7, with D perhaps TRBD2 (5 bases). The CDR3 covers 15 residues. V dropped 3 bases and J dropped 1 base, with 13 bases sitting between them. The germline V gene has CDR1 SNHLY and CDR2 FYNNEI. The CDR3 reads CASSEDRERSYEQYF. The CDR3 coding sequence is TGTGCCAGCAGTGAGGACCGAGAGCGGTCCTACGAGCAGTACTTC.

The chain employs TRBV13 and TRBJ1-6, with D perhaps TRBD1 (5 bases). V shed 5 bases and J shed 10 bases, with 15 bases lying between them. Per the germline V gene, CDR1 is PRHDT and CDR2 is FYEKMQ (reference sequence). The CDR3 runs 14 residues. CDR3 DNA sequence: TGTGCCAGCAGCCTAGCCAGGGTTGGGTCACCCCTCCACTTT. Its translation is CASSLARVGSPLHF.

The V and J genes are TRBV5-1 and TRBJ1-4; 7 bases fit TRBD1. The CDR3 covers 14 residues. CDR1 and CDR2 from the germline V gene are SGHRS and YFSETQ. J gave up 5 bases and V 3 bases, and 4 bases lay outside the gene matches. DNA of the CDR3: TGCGCCAGCAGCTCGGGACAGACCAATGAAAAACTGTTTTTT. This sequence encodes CASSSGQTNEKLFF. The full variable domain, rest sourced from reference TRBV5-1 and TRBJ1-4, is KAGVTQTPRYLIKTRGQQVTLSCSPISGHRSVSWYQQTPGQGLQFLFEYFSETQRNKGNFPGRFSGRQFSNSRSEMNVSTLELGDSALYLCASSSGQTNEKLFFGSGTQLSVL.

This chain links TRBV28 with TRBJ2-1; D is possibly TRBD2 (5 bases). Germline V gives CDR1 MDHEN, CDR2 SYDVKM. There are 15 residues in the CDR3. Trimming shortened V by 3 bases and J by 3 bases, and 12 bases separated the two germline ends. The CDR3 loop is CASSLVAPDYNEQFF. The CDR3 DNA reads as TGTGCCAGCAGTTTGGTAGCGCCCGACTACAATGAGCAGTTCTTC.

This clone has just a few counts. The rearrangement joins TRBV27 to TRBJ1-1, with 7 bases that match TRBD1. Losses at the gene ends were 5 bases for V and 5 bases for J; bases not matched to a gene: 14. Looked up from germline, CDR1 is MNHEY and CDR2 is SMNVEV (reference sequence). The length of the CDR3 is 16 residues. CDR3 bases: TGTGCCAGCAGTCCCGACCCACAGGGGTTGGTGACTGAAGCTTTCTTT. It translates to CASSPDPQGLVTEAFF.

This clone has a single count. This sequence joins TRBV7-3 and TRBJ2-1, with D possibly matching TRBD2 (5 bases). V lost 5 bases to trimming and J lost 7 bases, with 12 bases between them. The CDR3 extends over 13 amino acids. The germline V gene has CDR1 SGHTA and CDR2 FQGTGA. The CDR3 here is CASSPYTSNEQFF. The CDR3 nucleotides are TGTGCCAGCAGCCCGTACACTAGTAATGAGCAGTTCTTC.

This chain connects TRBV5-4 to TRBJ2-7, with 9 bases that match TRBD1. The CDR3 loop spans 14 amino acids. Trimming at V came to 5 bases and at J to 0 bases, leaving 3 bases not matched to a gene. CDR1 is SGHNT and CDR2 is YYREEE in the germline V gene (reference sequence). CDR3 region: CASRRDRASYEQYF. The CDR3 bases are TGTGCCAGCAGACGGGACAGGGCCTCCTACGAGCAGTACTTC.

This chain joins TRBV15 and TRBJ2-5; 10 bases align to TRBD1. Germline-derived CDR1 and CDR2 are LNHNV and YYDKDF (reference sequence). Unmatched junction bases numbered 14, after V lost 8 bases and J lost 8 bases. The CDR3 extends over 15 amino acids. CDR3 amino acids: CATAWDRGNQRTQYF. CDR3 DNA sequence: TGTGCCACCGCGTGGGACAGGGGCAACCAAAGAACCCAGTACTTC.

J is TRBJ2-7 and V is TRBV6-5, with 7 bases that match TRBD1. CDR3 length: 15 amino acids. The germline gives CDR1 MNHEY, CDR2 SVGAGI. J was trimmed by 2 bases and V by 4 bases; bases with no gene match: 8. The CDR3 DNA reads as TGTGCCAGCAGTTCCCCCGGGACAGTGGCCTACGAGCAGTACTTC. Its translation is CASSSPGTVAYEQYF.

A single count supports this clone. The chain carries TRBV27 and TRBJ2-7, with 13 bases lining up with TRBD2. The CDR3 spans 16 residues. V was clipped by 5 bases and J by 7 bases; unmatched bases: 11. Per germline, CDR1 MNHEY and CDR2 SMNVEV (reference sequence). The CDR3 loop is CASSPTPGLAGREQYF. For the CDR3, the DNA is TGTGCCAGCAGTCCCACGCCGGGACTAGCGGGACGGGAGCAGTACTTC.

This sequence joins TRBV10-3 and TRBJ2-1; D possibly corresponds to TRBD2 (6 bases). Germline-derived CDR1 and CDR2 are ENHRY and SYGVKD. Deletions cut 7 bases from V and 5 bases from J, with 15 bases between. CDR3 length equals 14 residues. The CDR3 loop is CAIKSGRGNNEQFF. The CDR3, as DNA: TGTGCCATCAAATCAGGGCGGGGCAACAATGAGCAGTTCTTC.

In its sample, this clone was seen once. The CDR3 reads CASSEQGAAYEQYF. DNA of the CDR3: TGCGCCAGCAGCGAACAGGGGGCTGCATACGAGCAGTACTTC. This chain joins TRBV5-1 and TRBJ2-7; TRBD1 matches at 9 bases. V dropped 4 bases and J dropped 4; count of bases not matched to a gene: 6. The CDR3 consists of 14 residues. CDR1 is SGHRS, CDR2 YFSETQ, per germline.

This chain connects TRBV18 to TRBJ2-1; 8 bases fit TRBD2. The V segment lost 1 base and the J segment 3 bases; nucleotides outside the gene matches: 8. Germline CDR1 and CDR2: KGHSH and LQKENI. CDR3 size: 17 residues. The CDR3 here is CASSPRRVSGDYNEQFF. In DNA, the CDR3 is TGTGCCAGCTCACCACGGAGGGTTAGCGGGGACTACAATGAGCAGTTCTTC.

This clone was counted a single time. This sequence joins TRBV13 and TRBJ1-4; TRBD1 matches 7 bases. Germline V gives CDR1 PRHDT, CDR2 FYEKMQ (reference sequence). CDR3 length equals 13 residues. The J segment lost 7 bases and the V segment lost 4 bases, leaving 3 bases of the junction unmatched. CDR3 in amino acids: CASSSTGIEKLFF. The CDR3 DNA reads as TGTGCCAGCAGCTCGACAGGGATTGAAAAACTGTTTTTT. The whole variable domain, filled in from reference TRBV13 and TRBJ1-4, reads AAGVIQSPRHLIKEKRETATLKCYPIPRHDTVYWYQQGPGQDPQFLISFYEKMQSDKGSIPDRFSAQQFSDYHSELNMSSLELGDSALYFCASSSTGIEKLFFGSGTQLSVL.

This clone has only a few counts. The chain carries TRBV5-1 and TRBJ2-3, with TRBD2 matching over 8 bases. With 6 bases clipped from V and 2 bases from J, the junction kept 11 bases outside the gene matches. The germline V gene has CDR1 SGHRS and CDR2 YFSETQ. The CDR3 covers 16 residues. The CDR3 sequence: CASIQSGRGPTDTQYF. The CDR3 DNA is TGCGCCAGCATCCAGAGCGGGAGAGGCCCCACAGATACGCAGTATTTT. Looking up the rest from reference TRBV5-1 and TRBJ2-3 gives the full variable domain: KAGVTQTPRYLIKTRGQQVTLSCSPISGHRSVSWYQQTPGQGLQFLFEYFSETQRNKGNFPGRFSGRQFSNSRSEMNVSTLELGDSALYLCASIQSGRGPTDTQYFGPGTRLTVL.

The genes are TRBV15 and TRBJ1-3; tentative D call: TRBD1 (6 bases). Germline CDR1 and CDR2: LNHNV and YYDKDF (reference sequence). The CDR3 spans 13 residues. V was shortened by 4 bases and J by 3 bases, with 7 bases between the two germline ends. The CDR3 DNA is TGTGCCACCAGCACAGGGGATGGAAACACCATATATTTT. Its translation is CATSTGDGNTIYF.

J is TRBJ2-7 and V is TRBV10-3; TRBD1 matches 8 bases. Looked up from germline, CDR1 is ENHRY and CDR2 is SYGVKD. Germline trimming cut 3 bases from V and 2 bases from J; bases unmatched to any gene: 9. This CDR3 is 16 amino acids long. CDR3 protein: CAISDLDREFTYEQYF. For the CDR3, the DNA is TGTGCCATCAGTGACTTGGACAGGGAGTTTACCTACGAGCAGTACTTC.

The rearrangement uses TRBV7-6 and TRBJ1-1; the match to TRBD1 covers 9 bases. CDR3 size: 14 residues. The V gene's germline CDR1 is SGHVS and CDR2 FNYEAQ. After removal of 4 bases from V and 5 bases from J, the junction contained 5 bases not matched to a gene. This CDR3 is CASSSGTGITEAFF. For the CDR3, the DNA is TGTGCCAGCAGCTCCGGGACAGGGATAACTGAAGCTTTCTTT.

V and J are TRBV5-4 and TRBJ2-5; 8 bases agree with TRBD2. Germline V CDR1 and CDR2: SGHNT, YYREEE (reference sequence). The CDR3 is 15 amino acids. Germline trimming cut 6 bases from V and 1 base from J; bases unmatched to any gene: 8. The CDR3 sequence: CASKMAGGVQETQYF. CDR3 coding DNA: TGTGCCAGCAAGATGGCGGGAGGCGTCCAAGAGACCCAGTACTTC.